A single T cell receptor beta chain is shown here with its context. What it binds is unknown. At one of its ends the junction is not consistent with the germline gene, which may arise from a read error. The sample comes from a study of cytomegalovirus exposure and HLA in healthy donors. General study points: Earlier findings revealed that most TCR beta V segments proved productive either about 87% or about 30% of the time.

60 Vbeta and 13 Jbeta primers were used in PCR. Some clones are missing from TCRdb's copy, which holds only in-frame ones; the method was immunoSEQ multiplex PCR. The sample holds about 140,000 clones, roughly four fifths seen once. There are 13 residues in the CDR3. Per the germline V gene, CDR1 is MNHNS and CDR2 is SASEGT. The chain joins TRBV6-1 to TRBJ1-1; D is undetermined. This TCR came from a young man in good health and CMV-seronegative. Sequenced: PBMCs. For the CDR3, the DNA is TGTGCCAGCAGTGAAGTGGCAAATGCCGACATCGAGTTT. This translates into CASSEVANADIEF.